The TCR beta chain described here comes from a study of HIV-infected patients and healthy controls. This clonotype was recorded many times. Losses at the gene ends were 6 bases for V and 0 bases for J; bases not matched to a gene: 7. CDR1 is MNHNY and CDR2 is SVGAGI in the germline V gene (reference sequence). This CDR3 is 16 amino acids long. No cell fractionation was done, so the repertoire covers all unsorted peripheral blood T cells. About 480 ng RNA was reverse transcribed with alpha and beta constant-region primers. Using multiplexing indices, alpha and beta chain libraries were generated apart by chain-specific third strand synthesis. TCRdb processed the 5' RACE reads anew with MiXCR; each CDR3 protein has one entry. The table has fewer than 7,500 distinct CDR3 sequences, about a tenth seen once; the top ten hold around 27%.

This chain uses TRBV6-6 with TRBJ2-1; 8 nucleotides align to TRBD1. The sample here was blood, taken before antiretroviral therapy. The clonotype was recovered from an adult with HIV infection. This CDR3 is CASSMGQAISYNEQFF. CDR3 DNA: TGTGCCAGCAGCATGGGACAGGCCATCTCCTACAATGAGCAGTTCTTC.